The present entry profiles one T cell receptor beta chain with its context. A J-beta primer mix and a sample-barcoded 5' primer were used in a second PCR of roughly 7 to 12 cycles. Sequencing recovered at least 3 million CDR3-containing paired-end reads from each sample. TCRdb ran MiXCR on the 5' RACE reads and lists one entry per CDR3 protein. The table lists about 290,000 distinct CDR3 sequences, less than 30% of them singletons. This sample is drawn from a study of blood T cells in healthy people across ages. The germline CDR1 and CDR2 sequences are MNHEY and SVGEGT. This CDR3 has 18 amino acids. V lost 2 bases to trimming and J lost 0 bases, with 17 bases between them. They isolated at least 6 million PBMCs from each sample.

The specimen sequenced was blood. The chain uses TRBV6-2 or TRBV6-3 and TRBJ2-1; possibly TRBD2 for D (5 bases). This receptor was obtained from an older woman in good health. The CDR3 nucleotides read TGTGCCAGCAGTTACAGGGAGCCTCCCTTTAGCTCCTACAATGAGCAGTTCTTC. It encodes CASSYREPPFSSYNEQFF.